This T cell receptor (beta chain) was retrieved from a study of blood T cell repertoires in COVID-19. CDR1 SGHRS and CDR2 YFSETQ come from the germline V gene. The CDR3 extends over 15 amino acids. V shed 0 bases and J shed 0 bases, with 9 bases lying between them. With respect to this clone: This same CDR3 is encoded by further DNA sequences in the sample.

Only in-frame clones appear in the TCRdb table, and some are missing; sequencing was by immunoSEQ multiplex PCR. The table lists around 60,000 clones, 81% of them singletons. The sequencing input was peripheral blood. The clonotype was recovered from a woman of 80 years or more with active or convalescent COVID-19. This rearrangement joins TRBV5-1 to TRBJ1-1; maybe TRBD1 (6 bases). The CDR3 region has the DNA TGCGCCAGCAGCTTGGACGGACAGTTGAACACTGAAGCTTTCTTT. This sequence encodes CASSLDGQLNTEAFF.